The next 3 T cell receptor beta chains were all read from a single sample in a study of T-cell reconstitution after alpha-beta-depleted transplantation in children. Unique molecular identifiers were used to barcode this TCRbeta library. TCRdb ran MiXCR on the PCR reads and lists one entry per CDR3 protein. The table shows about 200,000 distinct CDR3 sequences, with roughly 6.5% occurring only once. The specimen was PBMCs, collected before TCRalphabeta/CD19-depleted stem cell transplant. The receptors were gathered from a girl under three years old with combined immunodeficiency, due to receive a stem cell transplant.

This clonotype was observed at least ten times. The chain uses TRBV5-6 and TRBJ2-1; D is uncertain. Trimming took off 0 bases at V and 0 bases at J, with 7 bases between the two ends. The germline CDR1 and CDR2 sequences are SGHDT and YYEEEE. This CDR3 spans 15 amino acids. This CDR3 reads CASSLEVSSYNEQFF. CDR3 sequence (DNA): TGTGCCAGCAGCTTGGAGGTAAGCTCCTACAATGAGCAGTTCTTC.

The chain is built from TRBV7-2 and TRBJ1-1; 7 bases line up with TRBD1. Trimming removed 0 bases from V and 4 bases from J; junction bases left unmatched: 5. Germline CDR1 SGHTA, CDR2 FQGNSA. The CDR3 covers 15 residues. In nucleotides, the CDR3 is TGTGCCAGCAGCTTAGCCTCGACAGGGTTCACTGAAGCTTTCTTT. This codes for CASSLASTGFTEAFF.

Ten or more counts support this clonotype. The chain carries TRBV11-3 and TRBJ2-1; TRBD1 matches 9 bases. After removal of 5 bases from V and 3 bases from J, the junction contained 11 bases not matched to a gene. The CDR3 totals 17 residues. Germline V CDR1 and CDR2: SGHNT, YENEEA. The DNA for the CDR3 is TGTGCCAGCAGCCCCGTATTCGGGACAGGGTACTACAATGAGCAGTTCTTC. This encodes CASSPVFGTGYYNEQFF.